The table lists the clone carrying this T cell receptor beta chain with many counts. Its target is unknown. Researchers amplified the TCR beta CDR3 regions from RNA transcripts. The TCR CDR3 first-round RT-PCR relied on the HTBI primer set. TCRdb analysed the multiplex PCR reads with MiXCR anew, one entry per CDR3 protein. In the table there are roughly 420,000 distinct CDR3 sequences, more than 15% of which are singletons. V lost 1 base and J 2 bases, leaving 5 bases between the germline ends. Germline loops: CDR1 SGHTA, CDR2 FQGTGA. The CDR3 is 13 residues long. This entry belongs to a study of T cells in Graves' hyperthyroidism and ophthalmopathy. Study conclusions and caveats: With a median lead of about 6.9 months before onset, the model predicted ophthalmopathy.

The sequence derives from a woman aged 18 to 35 with Graves' hyperthyroidism. V is TRBV7-3 and J is TRBJ2-5; D is uncertain. Specimen: blood. CDR3: CASSLSPQETQYF. Here the CDR3 DNA reads TGTGCCAGCAGCTTAAGCCCTCAAGAGACCCAGTACTTC.